This T cell receptor (beta chain) comes out of a study of beta chain features in type 1 diabetes. The sample holds many counts of this clone. Sequenced material consisted of expressed TCRB transcripts (all of the isolated RNA was reverse transcribed). Here immunoSEQ multiplex PCR was the method, and the copy in TCRdb shows in-frame clones only, minus some. Here the sample spans 250,000 to 400,000 clones, 14% being singletons. CDR1 is MDHEN, CDR2 SYDVKM, per germline. The CDR3 has 11 residues. V was shortened by 8 bases and J by 6 bases, with 10 bases between the two germline ends. The V and J genes are TRBV28 and TRBJ1-2; D is unclear. The specimen was central memory CD4+ T cells from blood. The TCR sequence derives from a man under 40 in good health. CDR3 amino acids: CASRAEHGYTF. The CDR3 region has the DNA TGTGCCAGCCGGGCAGAACATGGCTACACCTTC.